This T cell receptor (beta chain) comes out of a study of T cells in localized non-small cell lung cancer. Study findings and constraints: Higher T cell density in the blood was associated with longer overall survival, whereas higher adjacent-lung clonality associated with shorter survival.

Per germline, CDR1 SGHTA and CDR2 FQGNSA. The V and J ends lost 1 base and 3 bases respectively, with 7 bases between them. The CDR3 has 14 amino acids. TCRdb's table, derived via immunoSEQ multiplex PCR, lists solely in-frame clones and lacks some. The sample has roughly 40,000 clones, approximately 80% seen once. Comments on this clone: The antigen is unknown.

V is TRBV7-2 and J is TRBJ2-1; D is unresolved. This specimen was peripheral blood mononuclear cells, taken before any cancer treatment. This clonotype originated in a male donor older than 55 with stage II lung adenocarcinoma. The CDR3 sequence: CASSLEQIYNEQFF. The CDR3 DNA sequence: TGTGCCAGCAGCTTAGAACAGATCTACAATGAGCAGTTCTTC.